This T cell receptor (beta chain) was obtained from a study of shared clonotypes between healthy human individuals. General study results and limits: Clonotypes which were not shared had lower generation probabilities than clonotypes that all four donors shared. Naive subsets generally exceeded memory subsets in estimated richness.

A remark on this clone: The antigen is unknown.

Negatively enriched CD4+ T cells were divided by CD45RA into naive and memory. Each subset's genomic DNA was split evenly across several immunoSEQ plates. Here immunoSEQ multiplex PCR was the method, and the copy in TCRdb shows in-frame clones only, minus some. The sample contains roughly 2,300,000 clones, around 93% of which appear only once. The CDR3 is 14 residues long. Between the trimmed V and J ends, which lost 7 bases and 5 bases, there was a span of 14 bases. Looked up from germline, CDR1 is MNHEY and CDR2 is SVGAGI. This sequence was found in a man younger than 35 in good health. Some clones in this sample may be carry-over from other donors' samples. Sequencing used naive CD4+ T cells from PBMCs. The subset denotes: CD45RA+ positively selected. V usage is TRBV6-5 and J usage is TRBJ2-2; the D gene is possibly TRBD1 (5 bases). The CDR3 DNA reads TGTGCCAGCACCCAGGGTGGGGTGACCGGGGAGCTGTTTTTT. Encoded protein: CASTQGGVTGELFF.